This entry describes one T cell receptor beta chain. Antigen specificity is unknown. This record belongs to a study of cytomegalovirus exposure and HLA in healthy donors. The study, taken as a whole, reports: HLA-A and HLA-B allele assignments for most subjects were reportedly predicted accurately using TCR beta sequences.

Primers for the PCR totalled 60 Vbeta and 13 Jbeta. Here immunoSEQ multiplex PCR was the method, and the copy in TCRdb shows in-frame clones only, minus some. This sample has about 150,000 clones, with about 68% found just once. Sequencing was done on a sample of PBMCs. The sequence was collected from a man between 25 and 39 years old in good health and CMV-seronegative.

The CDR3 DNA reads as TGTGCCAGCAGACTGACTAGCGGGGTCACAGATACGCAGTATTTT. Protein: CASRLTSGVTDTQYF. This chain uses TRBV6-1 with TRBJ2-3; 11 bases agree with TRBD2. Germline CDR1 MNHNS, CDR2 SASEGT. This CDR3 contains 15 residues. V lost 6 bases to trimming and J lost 2 bases; unmatched junction nucleotides: 4.